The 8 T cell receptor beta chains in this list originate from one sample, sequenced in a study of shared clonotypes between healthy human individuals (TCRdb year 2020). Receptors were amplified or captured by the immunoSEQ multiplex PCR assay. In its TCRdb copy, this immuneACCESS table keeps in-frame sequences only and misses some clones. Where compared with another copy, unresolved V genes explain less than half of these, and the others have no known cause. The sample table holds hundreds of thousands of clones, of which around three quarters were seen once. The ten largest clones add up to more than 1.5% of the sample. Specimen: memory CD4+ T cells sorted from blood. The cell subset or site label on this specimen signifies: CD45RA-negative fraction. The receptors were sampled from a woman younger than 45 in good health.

The CDR3 coding sequence is TGTGCCAGCAGTTATTACCGGGATAGCAATCAGCCCCAGCATTTT. Translating gives CASSYYRDSNQPQHF. The chain recombines TRBV6-6 with TRBJ1-5; D is unclear. V shed 3 bases and J shed 0 bases, with 9 bases lying between them. The CDR3 contains 15 residues. Germline V CDR1 and CDR2: MNHNY, SVGAGI (reference sequence).

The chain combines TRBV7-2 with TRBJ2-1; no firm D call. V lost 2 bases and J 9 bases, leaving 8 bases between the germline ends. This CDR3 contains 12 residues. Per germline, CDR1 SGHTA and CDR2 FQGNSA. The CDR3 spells CASSLLLTEQFF. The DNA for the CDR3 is TGTGCCAGCAGCTTATTACTGACTGAGCAGTTCTTC.

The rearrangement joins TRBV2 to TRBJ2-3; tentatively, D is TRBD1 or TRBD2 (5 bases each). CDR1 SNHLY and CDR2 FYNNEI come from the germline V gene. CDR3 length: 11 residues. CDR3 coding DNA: TGTGGGGGCGGGAGCACAGATACGCAGTATTTT. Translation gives CGGGSTDTQYF. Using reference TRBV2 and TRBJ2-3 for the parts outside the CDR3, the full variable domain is EPEVTQTPSHQVTQMGQEVILRCVPISNHLYFYWYRQILGQKVEFLVSFYNNEISEKSEIFDDQFSVERPDGSNFTLKIRSTKLEDSAMYFCGGGSTDTQYFGPGTRLTVL.

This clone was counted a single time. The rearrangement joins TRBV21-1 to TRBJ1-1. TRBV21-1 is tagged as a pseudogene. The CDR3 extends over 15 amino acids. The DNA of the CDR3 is TGTGCCAGCAGCAATGAGGGGCCCTTTTTAACTGAAGCTTTCTTT. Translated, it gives CASSNEGPFLTEAFF.

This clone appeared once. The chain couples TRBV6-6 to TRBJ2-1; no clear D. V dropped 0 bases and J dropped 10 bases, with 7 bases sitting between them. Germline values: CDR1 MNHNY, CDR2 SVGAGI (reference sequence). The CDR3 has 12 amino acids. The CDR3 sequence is CASSYSVGEQFF. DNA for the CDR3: TGTGCCAGCAGTTACTCAGTTGGGGAGCAGTTCTTC.

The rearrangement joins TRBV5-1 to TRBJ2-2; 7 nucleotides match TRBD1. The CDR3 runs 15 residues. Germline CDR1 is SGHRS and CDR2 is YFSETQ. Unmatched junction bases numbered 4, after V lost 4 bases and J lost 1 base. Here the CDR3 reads CASSKGTENTGELFF. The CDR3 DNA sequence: TGCGCCAGCAGCAAAGGGACAGAGAACACCGGGGAGCTGTTTTTT.

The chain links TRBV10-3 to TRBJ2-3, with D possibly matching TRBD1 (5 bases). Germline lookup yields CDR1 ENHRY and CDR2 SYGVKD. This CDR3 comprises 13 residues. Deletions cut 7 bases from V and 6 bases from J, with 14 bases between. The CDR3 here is CAIKGGPGDTQYF. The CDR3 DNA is TGTGCCATCAAAGGTGGACCAGGGGATACGCAGTATTTT.

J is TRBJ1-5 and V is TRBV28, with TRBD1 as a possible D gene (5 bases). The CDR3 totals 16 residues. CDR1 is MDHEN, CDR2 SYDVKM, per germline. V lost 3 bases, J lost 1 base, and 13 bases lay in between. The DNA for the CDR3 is TGTGCCAGCAGTTTGTACAGGCAAGGGAGCAATCAGCCCCAGCATTTT. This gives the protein CASSLYRQGSNQPQHF.